This T cell receptor beta chain was sequenced in a study of blood T cells in healthy people across ages (dated by TCRdb to about 2015). About the study as a whole: In model experiments, template switching captured about one uniquely barcoded TCR beta cDNA molecule for every two T cells. To track age-related changes in TCR beta repertoire diversity, the study relied on deep sequencing normalized with unique cDNA molecular identifiers. Donors were grouped into four age groups: young (average roughly 17 years), middle-aged (about 38), aged (around 56) and long-lived (over 80). To avoid experimental bias, donors of different ages were distributed randomly across sequencing lanes. Two additional independent replicas of 1 million unique cDNA reads from the same blood draw were analyzed for two donors (one aged 18 to 29 and one aged 80 or older).

Systemically healthy Caucasian individuals from Russia, approximately 39 in total and aged about 6 to 95 years, were included as donors. Each donor gave 9.5 to 10 milliliters of peripheral blood, drawn into EDTA-treated Vacutainer tubes. PBMCs were isolated by Ficoll-Paque density-gradient centrifugation, with at least 6 million obtained per sample. Trizol reagent was used to extract total RNA from PBMCs, with at least 6 micrograms per sample. The percentages of naive CD45RAhigh/CD27high T cells were determined by flow cytometry on a PBMC aliquot from every donor. The library was made by 5' RACE. These reads were obtained on an Illumina HiSeq 2500. A second PCR of about 7 to 12 cycles was run with a J-beta primer mix and a sample-barcoded 5' primer. A unique molecular identifier was introduced onto each TCR beta cDNA molecule by a template-switch 5' adaptor carrying 12 random nucleotides. At least 3 million CDR3-containing paired-end reads were obtained from each sample. First-strand cDNA was synthesized from all RNA with the Mint cDNA synthesis kit, primed by a TRBC-specific oligonucleotide. All cDNA was treated with uracil-DNA glycosylase and then went through a first 18-cycle PCR with the universal primers M1SS and BC2_uni_R. In the original analysis: For normalization, 1 million high-quality reads were randomly selected from each sample, with every read carrying a distinct molecular identifier. Reads with shared molecular identifiers were discarded instead of being binned into consensus sequences. MiTCR, with a Q25 quality threshold and the strictest error-elimination algorithm, was used for CDR3 identification, clonotype clustering and error correction. A nonparametric unseen species model using Euler transformation provided a lower-bound estimate of total TCR beta diversity. The public reads were quality trimmed at Q25 with fastp and then assembled into clones with MiXCR by TCRdb, keeping productive beta chains. When rows share a CDR3 protein, they turn into one entry using the most common DNA and genes. Clone size and V and J calls follow TCRdb, not the original study. The sample table contains approximately 1.5 million distinct CDR3 sequences; only one count was recorded for under 55% of them. The top ten clonotypes cover around 4% of the sample.

CDR1 is given as LNHNV and CDR2 as YYDKDF, both from the germline V gene (reference sequence). Deletion took 3 bases off V and 4 bases off J, with a span of 15 bases between the germline ends. The CDR3 starts with the cysteine, ends with the phenylalanine, and has 15 residues. The read is trimmed to its CDR3 DNA, 45 bases read in frame from base 1. Findings and caveats that apply to the study as a whole: Estimates of total diversity based on one million sequenced T cells were considered lower bounds and underestimates. Observed TCR beta diversity per million T cells fell roughly linearly with age, and a significant reduction was already apparent by age around 40. Because donor CMV infection status was unknown, age-related changes in expanded clonotypes were potentially confounded. Compared with the aged group, the long-lived group had more naive CD4+ T cells, fewer expanded clones and increased TCR diversity, suggesting age selection. Bulk unsorted PBMC profiling prevented conclusive comparison of naive and antigen-experienced compartments. The percentage of naive T cells measured by flow cytometry correlated strongly with observed TCR beta diversity.

A remark on this clonotype: This clone's antigen is unknown. Base qualities were left out, and no much larger clone turns up one base away.

The chain employs TRBV15 and TRBJ1-2, with TRBD1 as a weak D call on 5 bases. This sequence originates from a woman younger than 30 in good health. Specimen: blood. The bases are TGTGCCACCAGCAGGGGGGAACAGAAACCCTATGGCTACACCTTC. This sequence encodes CATSRGEQKPYGYTF. Extended through the reference TRBV15 and TRBJ1-2 proteins, this CDR3 yields the full variable domain: DAMVIQNPRYQVTQFGKPVTLSCSQTLNHNVMYWYQQKSSQAPKLLFHYYDKDFNNEADTPDNFQSRRPNTSFCFLDIRSPGLGDTAMYLCATSRGEQKPYGYTFGSGTRLTVV.